The sequence of this TCR beta chain was determined in a study of cytomegalovirus exposure and HLA in healthy donors (dated by TCRdb to the late 2010s). For context, the study as a whole: A later analysis indicated that the 120 or so validation repertoires were generated on the platform also employed for the 670 or so repertoires of the first cohort. The study aimed to test whether cataloging public T cell receptors could reveal signatures of past pathogen exposure. High-throughput TCR immunosequencing, statistical association of individual TCRs with disease status, and machine learning were combined to predict cytomegalovirus infection status. Along with the approximately 600-subject first cohort, a separate validation cohort of over a hundred different subjects was used.

The germline V gene specifies MNHNS as CDR1 and SASEGT as CDR2. V loses 4 bases at its end and J loses 5 bases; junction bases beyond the gene matches: 13. The CDR3 contains 16 residues, cysteine and phenylalanine counted. The kept DNA is CDR3 alone, 48 bases in frame from the first base. Separate from the approximately 700-subject first cohort, the validation cohort of 120 subjects was the group to which the donors belonged. The paper as a whole reports these results and caveats: A few of the identified cytomegalovirus-associated TCR beta chains were confirmed in vitro to be specific for cytomegalovirus antigens. The study listed 164 TCR beta chains as associated with cytomegalovirus. Most TCR sequences were observed very rarely across donors, whereas some public TCRs were present in many individuals. Cytomegalovirus status was reported to be diagnosed by the classifier with high specificity and sensitivity in both the original and validation cohorts. Subsequent analysis determined that TCRs grouped into clusters in the first cohort also showed a tendency toward co-occurrence across the 120 or so validation repertoires, and 85% to 95% of cluster scores exceeded 0. All 120 or so repertoires were used to score co-occurrence in the validation cohort in a later analysis, because that analysis had no HLA typing for the cohort. The authors suggested that the approach could potentially be generalized to other disease states and immunological phenotypes.

To note about this clone: No cognate antigen has been identified for it. Base quality data are lacking; no much larger clone is found one base away.

Library method: the immunoSEQ multiplex PCR assay. For the original study's pipeline: To diagnose cytomegalovirus status from the catalog of TCR beta chain sequences, a statistical classification framework was built. The table comes from immuneACCESS by way of TCRdb, which keeps in-frame sequences with V and J called. Part of the clones is missing from these tables; in studies checked, under half for an unresolved V gene and the rest for unknown reasons. V, J and clone size derive from that table, while D and trimming were established from the DNA sequence. For this sample there are hundreds of thousands of clones; 70% to 90% appear just once. 0.8% to 0.85% of the sample lies in the top ten.

In this chain, TRBV6-1 is recombined with TRBJ2-7, with 8 middle bases fitting TRBD1. Input material: PBMCs. The source of this sequence is a woman under 30 in good health and CMV-seronegative. The CDR3 loop reads CASSVATRGRRNEQYF. The DNA sequence is given as TGTGCCAGCAGTGTAGCTACCAGGGGGCGGAGGAACGAGCAGTACTTC.